This T cell receptor (beta chain) was found in a study of control samples from healthy donors and cancer patients (dated by TCRdb to the early 2020s). Via the germline V gene (reference sequence), CDR1 is SEHNR and CDR2 FQNEAQ. Including cysteine and phenylalanine, the CDR3 has 13 amino acids. Just the 39-base CDR3 DNA is kept, in frame starting at base 1. To note about this clone: Its antigen is still unknown. Compared with germline, one end of the junction differs, possibly owing to a read error.

Library generation was performed with the immunoSEQ multiplex PCR assay. The table comes from immuneACCESS by way of TCRdb, which keeps in-frame sequences with V and J called. Part of the clones is missing from these tables; in studies checked, under half for an unresolved V gene and the rest for unknown reasons. The sample has 150,000 to 200,000 clones on record, roughly 93% of them singletons. The ten largest clones take up over 1.1% of the sample. The receptor was isolated from a man younger than 30 in good health. The V and J segments used are TRBV7-9 and TRBJ2-5, with TRBD2 identical over 7 junction bases. The sequencing sample was made of blood. In nucleotide form, the sequence is TGTGCCAGCAGCTTAGCGGGGGAGGGGATACTTAACTTC. Protein translation: CASSLAGEGILNF.